This T cell receptor beta chain is drawn from a study of cytomegalovirus exposure and HLA in healthy donors. Donors showed nominal health when sampled, although they likely had unrecorded immune exposures. As for this clone: The antigen is undetermined.

Germline V gene data show CDR1 as MDHEN and CDR2 as SYDVKM. Deletions cut 0 bases from V and 1 base from J, with 6 bases between. This CDR3 has 14 amino acids. Use of 60 Vbeta and 13 Jbeta primers characterized the PCR. The table came from immunoSEQ multiplex PCR; TCRdb's copy has only in-frame clones and leaves some out. Of roughly 110,000 clones listed, about 80% are singletons. Broader study findings: Reported performance of the classifier showed diagnosis of cytomegalovirus status with high specificity and sensitivity. The majority of CMV-associated TCR beta chains were reported as apparently HLA-restricted in a later analysis. The authors confirmed in vitro that a few CMV-associated chains were specific for CMV antigens.

This clonotype was obtained from a man between 25 and 39 years old in good health and CMV-seronegative. The chain combines TRBV28 with TRBJ1-1; the D is unclear. The specimen sequenced was PBMCs. CDR3 in DNA: TGTGCCAGCAGTTTATGGAGGGCGAACACTGAAGCTTTCTTT. Translated: CASSLWRANTEAFF.